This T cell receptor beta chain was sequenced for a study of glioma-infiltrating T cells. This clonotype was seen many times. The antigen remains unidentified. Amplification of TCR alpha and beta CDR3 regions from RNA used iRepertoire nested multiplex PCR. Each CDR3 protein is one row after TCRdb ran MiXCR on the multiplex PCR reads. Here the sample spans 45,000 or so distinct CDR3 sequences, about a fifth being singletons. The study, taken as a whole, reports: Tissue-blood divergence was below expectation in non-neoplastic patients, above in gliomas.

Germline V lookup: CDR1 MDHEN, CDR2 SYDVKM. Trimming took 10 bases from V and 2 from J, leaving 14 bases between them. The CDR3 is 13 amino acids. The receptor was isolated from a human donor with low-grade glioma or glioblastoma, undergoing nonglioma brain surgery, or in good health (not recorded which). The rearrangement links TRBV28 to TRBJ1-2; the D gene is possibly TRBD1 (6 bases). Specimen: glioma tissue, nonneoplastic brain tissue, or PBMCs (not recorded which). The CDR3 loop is CATPGGGNYGYTF. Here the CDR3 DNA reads TGTGCCACTCCCGGGGGGGGCAACTATGGCTACACCTTC.